This entry lists 23 T cell receptor beta chains sequenced from one sample in a study of blood T cell repertoires in COVID-19. Sequenced by immunoSEQ multiplex PCR; TCRdb stores in-frame clones only, minus some. The sample lists some 200,000 clones; almost 80% were seen once. Source material: peripheral blood. The receptors were gathered from an older woman with acute or convalescent COVID-19.

The rearrangement joins TRBV24-1 to TRBJ1-5; D gene uncertain. Germline-derived CDR1 and CDR2 are KGHDR and SFDVKD. Trimming cost V 9 bases and J 4 bases, with 18 bases left between them. The length of the CDR3 is 15 residues. The CDR3 DNA is TGTGCCACCTTCTCTAGGCCAATGCTTAATCAGCCCCAGCATTTT. Amino acid sequence: CATFSRPMLNQPQHF.

The V call is TRBV5-4, the J call TRBJ2-3, with TRBD2 matching over 7 bases. CDR3 length: 16 residues. Germline V lookup: CDR1 SGHNT, CDR2 YYREEE (reference sequence). The junction had 8 bases not matched to a gene; V was cut back by 3 bases and J by 1 base. The CDR3 DNA reads as TGTGCCAGCAGCTGGGGGGGGGTGACAGGCACAGATACGCAGTATTTT. It is translated as CASSWGGVTGTDTQYF.

This clone has just a few counts. V usage is TRBV6-1 and J usage is TRBJ2-1; TRBD2 aligns across 8 bases. This CDR3 is built from 16 residues. V shed 3 bases and J 9 bases; nucleotides not matched to a gene: 13. The germline V gene encodes CDR1 MNHNS and CDR2 SASEGT. The CDR3 DNA is TGTGCCAGCAGTGACTACGGGAGGGCCGGGAGGGTTGAGCAGTTCTTC. Its protein is CASSDYGRAGRVEQFF.

The rearrangement joins TRBV21-1 to TRBJ2-3; the table calls TRBD2, which could not be checked here. TRBV21-1 is a recognized pseudogene. This CDR3 region has 16 residues. CDR3 DNA sequence: TGTGCCAGCAGCAAAGCTCCGTGGGAGCGAACAGATACGCAGTATTTT. As protein: CASSKAPWERTDTQYF.

V gene TRBV7-2 combines with J gene TRBJ2-7, with TRBD1 matching 7 bases. This CDR3 is built from 15 residues. V was pared by 1 base and J by 1 base, with 4 bases of the junction left unmatched. Germline V gene data show CDR1 as SGHTA and CDR2 as FQGNSA. CDR3 nucleotide sequence: TGTGCCAGCAGCTTAGTTCAGGGGGTATCCTACGAGCAGTACTTC. Residues: CASSLVQGVSYEQYF.

The chain combines TRBV7-3 with TRBJ2-1, with 9 bases lining up with TRBD2. Germline V lookup: CDR1 SGHTA, CDR2 FQGTGA. V shed 0 bases and J 5 bases; nucleotides not matched to a gene: 2. The CDR3 is 15 amino acids. CDR3 in amino acids: CASSLTLAGNNEQFF. The CDR3 DNA is TGTGCCAGCAGCTTAACCCTAGCGGGAAACAATGAGCAGTTCTTC.

CDR3 coding DNA: TGTGCCAGCCGCGGGGTACCCTACAATGAGCAGTTCTTC. It is translated as CASRGVPYNEQFF. The chain combines TRBV3-1 (or the pseudogene TRBV3-2) with TRBJ2-1; possibly TRBD2 for D (6 bases). Germline V gene sequence: CDR1 LGHDT, CDR2 YNNKEL (reference sequence). Between the trimmed V and J ends, which lost 8 bases and 2 bases, there was a span of 10 bases. This CDR3 is built from 13 residues.

The chain carries TRBV4-1 and TRBJ1-3; 7 bases agree with TRBD1. The CDR3 is made up of 17 amino acids. V gave up 3 bases and J gave up 4 bases; unmatched junction bases: 12. CDR1 is MGHRA, CDR2 YSYEKL, per germline. CDR3 region: CASSQGPGQFFGNTIYF. CDR3 in DNA: TGCGCCAGCAGCCAGGGTCCGGGACAGTTTTTCGGAAACACCATATATTTT.

The chain links TRBV18 to TRBJ2-1, with 8 bases lining up with TRBD2. The J segment lost 4 bases and the V segment lost 3 bases, leaving 2 bases of the junction unmatched. Germline CDR1 is KGHSH and CDR2 is LQKENI. The CDR3 is 14 residues long. The CDR3 DNA follows: TGTGCCAGCTCACCTAGCGGGACTTACAATGAGCAGTTCTTC. Protein sequence: CASSPSGTYNEQFF.

This chain connects TRBV5-1 to TRBJ2-3, with D tentatively TRBD1 (5 bases). The CDR3 sequence is 14 residues long. CDR1 and CDR2 (germline): SGHRS, YFSETQ. Trimming pared 3 bases from V and 0 bases from J, leaving 8 bases between. The CDR3 here is CASSWTSSTDTQYF. In nucleotides, the CDR3 is TGCGCCAGCAGCTGGACATCTAGCACAGATACGCAGTATTTT.

This chain links TRBV7-9 with TRBJ2-7, with TRBD2 matching 11 bases. The trim removed 4 bases at V and 0 bases at J, leaving 11 bases unmatched. The CDR3 is 18 residues long. Germline V gives CDR1 SEHNR, CDR2 FQNEAQ (reference sequence). This CDR3 is CASSSAGTSGARSYEQYF. The CDR3, as DNA: TGTGCCAGCAGCTCCGCCGGGACTAGCGGAGCCCGCTCCTACGAGCAGTACTTC.

The chain has TRBV4-2 and TRBJ2-2, with D hard to call. Germline lookup yields CDR1 LGHNA and CDR2 YNFKEQ. V lost 4 bases, J lost 1 base, and 10 bases lay in between. The CDR3 has 15 amino acids. The CDR3 nucleotides are TGTGCCAGCAGCCGCTTAGACAAGAACACCGGGGAGCTGTTTTTT. Translating it yields CASSRLDKNTGELFF.

The chain has TRBV7-6 and TRBJ1-3; 8 nucleotides match TRBD1. V dropped 4 bases and J dropped 4; count of bases not matched to a gene: 6. Germline values: CDR1 SGHVS, CDR2 FNYEAQ. The CDR3 is made up of 15 amino acids. This chain's CDR3 is CASSSLTGVGNTIYF. Written as DNA, the CDR3 is TGTGCCAGCAGCTCACTGACAGGGGTGGGAAACACCATATATTTT.

Turning to this clone: A junction end diverges from the germline sequence, so it may reflect a read error. The V gene is TRBV29-1, the J gene TRBJ2-1; the match to TRBD2 covers 15 bases. This CDR3 region has 12 residues. Germline V gives CDR1 SQVTM, CDR2 ANQGSEA. This chain's CDR3 is CSMGLAGGPTIF. The CDR3 nucleotides read TGCAGCATGGGACTAGCGGGAGGCCCAACCATCTTC.

This rearrangement joins TRBV5-1 to TRBJ2-2; a possible D gene is TRBD2 (5 bases). Germline values: CDR1 SGHRS, CDR2 YFSETQ. CDR3 length equals 16 residues. V shed 8 bases and J shed 0 bases, with 17 bases lying between them. DNA of the CDR3: TGCGCCAGTACGGTTTGGAGGACCACGAACACCGGGGAGCTGTTTTTT. Translating it yields CASTVWRTTNTGELFF. The whole variable domain, remainder taken from reference TRBV5-1 and TRBJ2-2, is KAGVTQTPRYLIKTRGQQVTLSCSPISGHRSVSWYQQTPGQGLQFLFEYFSETQRNKGNFPGRFSGRQFSNSRSEMNVSTLELGDSALYLCASTVWRTTNTGELFFGEGSRLTVL.

The chain carries TRBV30 and TRBJ1-6, with D maybe TRBD1 (6 bases). V was shortened by 5 bases and J by 9 bases, with 14 bases between the two germline ends. From germline, CDR1 is GTSNPN and CDR2 SVGIG (reference sequence). The CDR3 spans 13 residues. The CDR3 loop is CAWVIQGGSPLHF. In nucleotides, the CDR3 is TGTGCCTGGGTTATACAGGGTGGTTCACCCCTCCACTTT.

V is TRBV6-6 and J is TRBJ2-2; TRBD1 agrees at 10 bases. The ends lost 6 bases at V and 5 bases at J; junction bases unmatched: 6. The CDR3 loop spans 15 amino acids. Germline V gene data show CDR1 as MNHNY and CDR2 as SVGAGI (reference sequence). CDR3 in DNA: TGTGCCAGCAGACCGACAGGGGGCTGGACCGGGGAGCTGTTTTTT. It yields the protein CASRPTGGWTGELFF.

The CDR3 DNA sequence: TGTGCCAGCAGTTCAAACAGGGCTAACACCGGGGAGCTGTTTTTT. Translation gives CASSSNRANTGELFF. The rearrangement joins TRBV6-5 to TRBJ2-2; possible D gene TRBD1, 6 bases. The CDR3 extends over 15 amino acids. Germline V gene data show CDR1 as MNHEY and CDR2 as SVGAGI. V was clipped by 4 bases and J by 2 bases, with 11 bases between them.

This clone showed up just once. The genes are TRBV2 and TRBJ2-7, with D unresolved. V was cut by 6 bases and J by 4 bases, with 7 bases left in between. The CDR3 covers 11 residues. CDR1 is SNHLY and CDR2 is FYNNEI in the germline V gene. The CDR3: CASSDIYEQYF. The DNA of the CDR3 is TGTGCCAGCAGCGACATATACGAGCAGTACTTC.

The CDR3, as DNA: TGTGCCTGGAGTGTTTCCACAAGGACTGAGCAGTACTTC. This sequence encodes CAWSVSTRTEQYF. The chain links TRBV30 to TRBJ2-7; D is possibly TRBD2 (5 bases). CDR3 length equals 13 residues. Germline-derived CDR1 and CDR2 are GTSNPN and SVGIG (reference sequence). V lost 0 bases to trimming and J lost 7 bases, with 13 bases between them.

The CDR3 sequence: CASSFQGVSTEAFF. Written as DNA, the CDR3 is TGTGCCAGCAGCTTCCAGGGTGTAAGCACTGAAGCTTTCTTT. The rearrangement links TRBV5-4 to TRBJ1-1; D might be TRBD1 (5 bases). The CDR3 loop spans 14 amino acids. Trimming left V 2 bases short and J 4 bases short, with 12 bases between. In germline, CDR1 is SGHNT, CDR2 YYREEE (reference sequence).

The chain employs TRBV3-1 (or the pseudogene TRBV3-2) and TRBJ1-6; possible D gene TRBD1, 5 bases. The CDR3 loop spans 14 amino acids. The V gene's germline CDR1 is LGHDT and CDR2 YNNKEL (reference sequence). V was trimmed by 8 bases and J by 0 bases, leaving 8 bases between them. The CDR3 reads CASRQSSYNSPLHF. The CDR3 DNA follows: TGTGCCAGCCGACAGAGCTCCTATAATTCACCCCTCCACTTT.

This clone was counted a few times. V and J are TRBV18 and TRBJ1-3; TRBD1 might be the D (5 bases). Trimming pared 3 bases from V and 7 bases from J, leaving 10 bases between. The V gene's germline CDR1 is KGHSH and CDR2 LQKENI. CDR3 size: 13 residues. The CDR3 DNA sequence: TGTGCCAGCTCACCCAGGGAAAGGAACACCATATATTTT. This codes for CASSPRERNTIYF.